The entry that follows covers one T cell receptor (beta chain) sequence. This entry is derived from a study of spatial heterogeneity in lung cancer. Study summary: Donation came from approximately 69 patients with untreated early-stage non-small cell lung cancer. At a median of around two years after resection, follow-up PBMC samples were sequenced when available.

Time point: blood at routine non-recurrence follow-up after resection. Whole RNA from tumor, nontumor lung or frozen PBMC was sequenced unsorted. Every molecule of TCR cDNA had its own unique molecular identifier. TCRdb used MiXCR to reprocess the 5' RACE reads, holding one entry per CDR3 protein. The sample holds around 110,000 distinct CDR3 sequences, more than 9% seen once. This CDR3 has 13 residues. Trimming took 4 bases from V and 8 from J, leaving 12 bases between them. Germline assignment: CDR1 KGHDR and CDR2 SFDVKD. V gene TRBV24-1 combines with J gene TRBJ2-3; maybe TRBD1 (6 bases). Here the sequenced sample was PBMCs, taken at follow-up. This sequence was found in a male donor with early-stage non-small cell lung cancer. CDR3 sequence: CATSDRTVTTQYF. DNA for the CDR3: TGTGCCACCAGTGACAGGACAGTGACTACGCAGTATTTT.